Sequencing of this T cell receptor (beta chain) was carried out in a study of a mutant IDH1 vaccine in newly diagnosed glioma. In the study overall: Patients previously underwent radiotherapy, temozolomide, or both, and most underwent both.

This clone was counted between two and nine times. The antigen is not known. Study results and caveats: Among all patients, vaccine-induced immune responses occurred in 93.3%.

The protocol was immunoSEQ multiplex PCR, while the TCRdb copy is restricted to in-frame clones and leaves out a portion. The table includes 30,000 to 40,000 clones, roughly 76% detected once. Stated time point: week 23, last vaccination. Every vaccine dose comprised 300 ug of mutant IDH1 20-mer peptide plus topical imiquimod. This receptor was obtained from a man aged 35-49 years with glioma. Here the sequenced sample was PBMCs, taken from a glioma patient whose treatment included an IDH1 peptide vaccine.

The CDR3 DNA sequence: TGTGCCAGCAGCCCTAGGGGGGACAGCGGGGAGCTGTTTTTT. Translation: CASSPRGDSGELFF. The rearrangement links TRBV7-3 to TRBJ2-2; tentative D call: TRBD1 (7 bases). There are 14 residues in the CDR3. The ends were cut back, 5 bases at V and 7 bases at J, with 14 bases in the middle. Looked up from germline, CDR1 is SGHTA and CDR2 is FQGTGA. Filled out from reference TRBV7-3 and TRBJ2-2, the complete variable domain reads GAGVSQTPSNKVTEKGKYVELRCDPISGHTALYWYRQSLGQGPEFLIYFQGTGAADDSGLPNDRFFAVRPEGSVSTLKIQRTERGDSAVYLCASSPRGDSGELFFGEGSRLTVL.